These T cell receptor beta chains were read from a single sample in a study of blood T cell repertoires in COVID-19. Profiling relied on immunoSEQ multiplex PCR, and the TCRdb table lists in-frame clones only, not all of them. Here the sample spans 60,000 to 75,000 clones, roughly 90% being singletons. The sample taken for sequencing was peripheral blood. The receptor set was obtained from a human donor in a cohort sampled during active COVID-19. The CDR3 runs from the conserved cysteine through the conserved F or W. A D gene is named only where the DNA matches it firmly. Only some rows state a clone size, as once, few, many or a class for expanded clones.

CDR3 DNA: TGTGCCAGTAGTATAGGTGCGGGGGGGCAAGTCGGGGAGCTGTTTTTT; CDR3 protein: CASSIGAGGQVGELFF; V gene: TRBV19; D gene: TRBD2; J gene: TRBJ2-2; clone size: once
CDR3 DNA: TGTGCCAGCAGCCCGGGACAGGTGAAAAACACTGAAGCTTTCTTT; CDR3 protein: CASSPGQVKNTEAFF; V gene: TRBV11-2; D gene: TRBD1; J gene: TRBJ1-1; clone size: .
CDR3 DNA: TGTGCCAGCAGTTACTCGAACAGTTATCAGCCCCAGCATTTT; CDR3 protein: CASSYSNSYQPQHF; V gene: TRBV6-6; D gene: .; J gene: TRBJ1-5; clone size: .
CDR3 DNA: TGTGGCACCCAGGGTGTGTCTGAAGCTTTCTTT; CDR3 protein: CGTQGVSEAFF; V gene: TRBV25-1; D gene: .; J gene: TRBJ1-1; clone size: .
CDR3 DNA: TGTGCCAGCAGCCTTCTCGGGATTGAAGCTTTCTTT; CDR3 protein: CASSLLGIEAFF; V gene: TRBV7-9; D gene: .; J gene: TRBJ1-1; clone size: .
CDR3 DNA: TGTGCCAGCAGTTTATTCTCTTTGTCGGACAGTAAAGAGACCCAGTACTTC; CDR3 protein: CASSLFSLSDSKETQYF; V gene: TRBV28; D gene: .; J gene: TRBJ2-5; clone size: .
CDR3 DNA: TGCGCCAGCAGCGAGGGCCCGGGGTGGGAGACCCAGTACTTC; CDR3 protein: CASSEGPGWETQYF; V gene: TRBV5-1; D gene: .; J gene: TRBJ2-5; clone size: .
CDR3 DNA: TGTGCCAGTAGTATAGCAGGACAGATAAGCACCTACGAGCAGTACTTC; CDR3 protein: CASSIAGQISTYEQYF; V gene: TRBV19; D gene: .; J gene: TRBJ2-7; clone size: .
CDR3 DNA: TGTGCCAGCAGTAGGTCAACAACCCCTCGAGGTGAAGCTTTCTTT; CDR3 protein: CASSRSTTPRGEAFF; V gene: TRBV28; D gene: .; J gene: TRBJ1-1; clone size: .
CDR3 DNA: TGTGCCAGTCAACAAACAGGGGGATGGAGCAATCAGCCCCAGCATTTT; CDR3 protein: CASQQTGGWSNQPQHF; V gene: TRBV19; D gene: TRBD1; J gene: TRBJ1-5; clone size: .
CDR3 DNA: TGTGCCAGCAGCCCTGATAGCGGTAAAGTCTCCTACAATGAGCAGTTCTTC; CDR3 protein: CASSPDSGKVSYNEQFF; V gene: TRBV7-9; D gene: .; J gene: TRBJ2-1; clone size: .
CDR3 DNA: TGTGCCTCGACAGAACAGAACACCGGGGAGCTGTTTTTT; CDR3 protein: CASTEQNTGELFF; V gene: TRBV19; D gene: .; J gene: TRBJ2-2; clone size: .
CDR3 DNA: TGTGCCAGCAGCTCCGGACAGGGGGGCTATGGCTACACCTTC; CDR3 protein: CASSSGQGGYGYTF; V gene: TRBV7-9; D gene: TRBD1; J gene: TRBJ1-2; clone size: .
CDR3 DNA: TGTGCCAGCAGTGTCCTACAGGGGTGGAGGCAGCCCCAGCATTTT; CDR3 protein: CASSVLQGWRQPQHF; V gene: TRBV28; D gene: TRBD1; J gene: TRBJ1-5; clone size: .
CDR3 DNA: TGTGCCATCAGTGAGTCGATTAAGGCCGCAGCGGGAGAGACCCAGTACTTC; CDR3 protein: CAISESIKAAAGETQYF; V gene: TRBV10-3; D gene: .; J gene: TRBJ2-5; clone size: once